These 23 T cell receptor beta chains originate from one sample sequenced in a study of PD-L1 blockade in urothelial cancer. Sequenced by immunoSEQ multiplex PCR; TCRdb stores in-frame clones only, minus some. The sample holds about 36,000 clones; about 80% are singletons and the top ten take about 10%. Time point reported: peripheral blood 6 weeks after treatment start. Sequencing used PBMCs, obtained around atezolizumab (anti-PD-L1) treatment. These receptors originate from a man in his forties or fifties with urothelial cancer.

The chain couples TRBV27 to TRBJ2-7, with D maybe TRBD1 (6 bases). Deletions cut 5 bases from V and 5 bases from J, with 13 bases between. CDR3 length equals 13 residues. CDR1 and CDR2 from the germline V gene are MNHEY and SMNVEV (reference sequence). CDR3 residues: CASSRTGRNEQYF. DNA of the CDR3: TGTGCCAGCAGTCGAACAGGGCGCAACGAGCAGTACTTC.

This chain joins TRBV9 and TRBJ2-3; D is ambiguous. The germline V gene has CDR1 SGDLS and CDR2 YYNGEE. V lost 1 base, J lost 0 bases, and 3 bases lay in between. The CDR3 spans 13 residues. For the CDR3, the DNA is TGTGCCAGCAGCGTATCTAGCACAGATACGCAGTATTTT. This sequence encodes CASSVSSTDTQYF.

This rearrangement joins TRBV11-2 to TRBJ2-3; D remains unclear. Germline assignment: CDR1 SGHAT and CDR2 FQNNGV. Trimming took off 7 bases at V and 4 bases at J, with 9 bases between the two ends. This CDR3 is built from 12 residues. CDR3 sequence reads: CASNNVPDTQYF. The CDR3 DNA reads TGTGCCAGCAACAACGTGCCAGATACGCAGTATTTT.

This chain joins TRBV28 and TRBJ2-7; D call uncertain. From germline, CDR1 is MDHEN and CDR2 SYDVKM. This CDR3 has 16 residues. V gave up 5 bases and J gave up 3 bases, with 20 bases separating them. The CDR3 DNA sequence: TGTGCCAGCAGTCTTCCCAGCCGGCAGGTCTACTACGAGCAGTACTTC. Translation: CASSLPSRQVYYEQYF.

V gene TRBV5-4 combines with J gene TRBJ2-7, with TRBD1 as a possible D gene (5 bases). The CDR3 runs to 14 residues. Per germline, CDR1 SGHNT and CDR2 YYREEE (reference sequence). V was clipped by 2 bases and J by 3 bases, with 12 bases between them. CDR3 sequence reads: CASSFQGVNYEQYF. DNA for the CDR3: TGTGCCAGCAGCTTCCAAGGGGTCAACTACGAGCAGTACTTC.

The J gene is TRBJ2-2, the V gene TRBV27, with D perhaps TRBD2 (5 bases). V was trimmed by 1 base and J by 4 bases, leaving 10 bases between them. Germline CDR1 and CDR2: MNHEY and SMNVEV (reference sequence). The CDR3 spans 15 residues. Here the CDR3 reads CASSLYSGSTGELFF. In DNA, the CDR3 is TGTGCCAGCAGTTTATATTCGGGGAGCACCGGGGAGCTGTTTTTT.

This chain links TRBV5-6 with TRBJ2-5; 7 bases fit TRBD2. V lost 4 bases and J lost 3; bases outside the gene matches: 3. The CDR3 loop spans 13 amino acids. Germline V gene lookup returns CDR1 SGHDT and CDR2 YYEEEE. CDR3 amino acids: CASSPAGKETQYF. CDR3 sequence (DNA): TGTGCCAGCAGCCCAGCGGGGAAAGAGACCCAGTACTTC.

The V call is TRBV11-1, the J call TRBJ1-5; D is unresolved. The CDR3 covers 13 residues. Deletions cut 3 bases from V and 4 bases from J, with 7 bases between. CDR1 is SGHAT, CDR2 FQDESV, per germline (reference sequence). DNA of the CDR3: TGTGCCAGCAGCTTTGACGGGAATCAGCCCCAGCATTTT. This codes for CASSFDGNQPQHF.

The chain carries TRBV14 and TRBJ2-1; perhaps TRBD2 as D (6 bases). The V gene lost 4 bases and the J gene lost 7 bases, with 11 bases spanning the gap. Germline V gene sequence: CDR1 SGHDN, CDR2 FVKESK. This CDR3 comprises 13 residues. CDR3 in amino acids: CASSPGLINEQFF. For the CDR3, the DNA is TGTGCCAGCAGCCCGGGACTCATAAATGAGCAGTTCTTC.

The chain recombines TRBV19 with TRBJ1-5, with D perhaps TRBD1 (6 bases). The CDR3 is 15 residues long. The germline CDR1 and CDR2 sequences are LNHDA and SQIVND (reference sequence). Trimming took off 7 bases at V and 10 bases at J, with 23 bases between the two ends. The CDR3 nucleotides read TGTGCCAGTACCCCGACCCAGGGGCTATACCATCCCCAGCATTTT. Protein sequence: CASTPTQGLYHPQHF.

This chain connects TRBV28 to TRBJ1-5, with 8 bases identical to TRBD1. Germline V gene lookup returns CDR1 MDHEN and CDR2 SYDVKM. V dropped 5 bases and J dropped 6; count of bases not matched to a gene: 6. The CDR3 is made up of 14 amino acids. Written as DNA, the CDR3 is TGTGCCAGCAGTCTTCCAGGGGGCTCTCAGCCCCAGCATTTT. As protein: CASSLPGGSQPQHF.

The gene calls are TRBV5-6 and TRBJ1-1; D is undetermined. The CDR3 sequence is 13 residues long. The V gene's germline CDR1 is SGHDT and CDR2 YYEEEE. The germline V and J ends were trimmed by 1 base and 4 bases, with 8 bases remaining between them. CDR3 sequence reads: CASSLSVGTEAFF. The CDR3 bases are TGTGCCAGCAGCTTGTCTGTCGGCACTGAAGCTTTCTTT.

The chain combines TRBV6-1 with TRBJ1-4; D remains unclear. Germline V lookup: CDR1 MNHNS, CDR2 SASEGT. CDR3 length: 12 residues. The V end was cut by 3 bases, the J end by 8 bases, with 7 bases between. The CDR3 protein is CASSETGEKLFF. The DNA for the CDR3 is TGTGCCAGCAGTGAGACTGGAGAAAAACTGTTTTTT.

V and J are TRBV27 and TRBJ1-3, with D perhaps TRBD1 (5 bases). The V gene lost 3 bases and the J gene lost 5 bases, with 17 bases spanning the gap. The germline V gene encodes CDR1 MNHEY and CDR2 SMNVEV (reference sequence). There are 16 residues in the CDR3. The CDR3 region has the DNA TGTGCCAGCAGTTTTCCGGGGTGGGGGGTCAGAAACACCATATATTTT. Translation: CASSFPGWGVRNTIYF.

The chain is built from TRBV7-8 and TRBJ1-3, with D possibly TRBD1 on 5 matching bases. The CDR3 spans 15 residues. The V and J ends lost 7 bases and 2 bases respectively, with 15 bases between them. Germline loops: CDR1 SGHVS, CDR2 FQNEAQ. The CDR3 sequence is CASTPRDGPGNTIYF. Written as DNA, the CDR3 is TGTGCCAGCACCCCCAGGGATGGTCCTGGAAACACCATATATTTT.

The rearrangement links TRBV18 to TRBJ1-2, with D possibly TRBD1 on 5 matching bases. The V end was cut by 3 bases, the J end by 8 bases, with 10 bases between. The germline V gene has CDR1 KGHSH and CDR2 LQKENI. This CDR3 spans 12 amino acids. CDR3 loop: CASSPPGPGYTF. The CDR3 DNA reads as TGTGCCAGCTCACCCCCAGGGCCAGGCTACACCTTC.

This sequence joins TRBV6-5 and TRBJ1-1; D might be TRBD1 (5 bases). Germline V gene lookup returns CDR1 MNHEY and CDR2 SVGAGI. V was pared by 6 bases and J by 0 bases, with 8 bases between. This CDR3 comprises 13 residues. CDR3 loop: CASRGQMNTEAFF. For the CDR3, the DNA is TGTGCCAGCAGGGGGCAGATGAACACTGAAGCTTTCTTT.

This chain connects TRBV4-1 to TRBJ2-7, with D perhaps TRBD1 (6 bases). The CDR3 sequence is 13 residues long. Between the trimmed V and J ends, which lost 4 bases and 7 bases, there was a span of 14 bases. Per the germline V gene, CDR1 is MGHRA and CDR2 is YSYEKL. In nucleotides, the CDR3 is TGCGCCAGCAGCCCACAAACAGGGCGGGAGCAGTACTTC. This sequence encodes CASSPQTGREQYF.

This chain connects TRBV4-1 to TRBJ1-1; D not resolved. CDR3 size: 15 residues. The germline gives CDR1 MGHRA, CDR2 YSYEKL. V was pared by 1 base and J by 1 base, with 10 bases between. The CDR3 sequence is CASSQVGIPNTEAFF. The DNA of the CDR3 is TGCGCCAGCAGCCAAGTCGGTATACCGAACACTGAAGCTTTCTTT.

The chain links TRBV7-8 to TRBJ2-1; 7 bases map to TRBD2. V was pared by 4 bases and J by 7 bases, with 10 bases of the junction left unmatched. This CDR3 comprises 15 residues. Per the germline V gene, CDR1 is SGHVS and CDR2 is FQNEAQ. DNA of the CDR3: TGTGCCAGCAGCTATTCCCGGGAGGTAGAGAATGAGCAGTTCTTC. Translating gives CASSYSREVENEQFF.

The V and J genes are TRBV19 and TRBJ2-7; D might be TRBD2 (6 bases). This CDR3 spans 13 amino acids. Trimming pared 2 bases from V and 6 bases from J, leaving 11 bases between. Germline V gives CDR1 LNHDA, CDR2 SQIVND (reference sequence). The CDR3 nucleotides are TGTGCCAGTAGTATAACCGCTAGCGCCGAGCAGTACTTC. Translation: CASSITASAEQYF.

The chain has TRBV28 and TRBJ2-1, with D hard to call. The CDR3 is 11 residues long. Trimming removed 5 bases from V and 8 bases from J, with 7 bases in between. Germline CDR1 reads MDHEN; CDR2 reads SYDVKM. The CDR3 loop is CASSPLYEQFF. The CDR3, as DNA: TGTGCCAGCAGTCCCCTTTATGAGCAGTTCTTC. Looking up the rest from reference TRBV28 and TRBJ2-1 gives the full variable domain: DVKVTQSSRYLVKRTGEKVFLECVQDMDHENMFWYRQDPGLGLRLIYFSYDVKMKEKGDIPEGYSVSREKKERFSLILESASTNQTSMYLCASSPLYEQFFGPGTRLTVL.

The J gene is TRBJ1-4, the V gene TRBV11-2; the D is unclear. V lost 0 bases and J 0 bases, leaving 8 bases between the germline ends. The CDR3 has 16 residues. CDR1 and CDR2 (germline): SGHAT, FQNNGV. The CDR3 here is CASSLDRSATNEKLFF. CDR3 bases: TGTGCCAGCAGCTTAGATCGGAGTGCAACTAATGAAAAACTGTTTTTT.